This entry describes one TCR beta chain. Treatment was either pembrolizumab 200 mg every 3 weeks or cemiplimab 350 mg every 2 weeks. Tumor or blood genomic DNA was sequenced, with inputs of about 550 ng to 6,500 ng. The V and J ends lost 2 bases and 7 bases, in that order; junction bases with no gene match: 11. The CDR3 length is 16 residues. The germline V gene has CDR1 MGHRA and CDR2 YSYEKL. TCRdb keeps only in-frame clones here, not all; method: immunoSEQ multiplex PCR. The repertoire holds about 14,000 clones, with about 67% as singletons. This record belongs to a study of T cells in tumors after PD-1 blockade.

The source of this sequence is a human donor with cutaneous squamous cell carcinoma. The specimen comprised tumor tissue, sampled after anti-PD-1 treatment. The chain joins TRBV4-1 to TRBJ2-4; 7 bases align to TRBD2. The CDR3 is CASSQNPPGGGNIQYF. The DNA for the CDR3 is TGCGCCAGCAGCCAAAATCCCCCGGGAGGTGGTAACATTCAGTACTTC.